The 14 T cell receptor beta chains reported below all come from one sample, sequenced in a study of shared clonotypes between healthy human individuals. Method: immunoSEQ multiplex PCR; TCRdb's copy keeps in-frame clones and lacks some. The data contain over a million clones, approximately 78% of them singletons. Sample: memory CD4+ T cells from PBMCs. The subset was: CD45RA-negative fraction. The receptors derive from a young man in good health. Some clones in this sample may be carry-over from other donors' samples.

There are many counts of this clone. Other DNA sequences of this sample code for an identical CDR3. The J gene is TRBJ2-7, the V gene TRBV30, with D tentatively TRBD1 (6 bases). Germline V lookup: CDR1 GTSNPN, CDR2 SVGIG (reference sequence). V lost 8 bases and J lost 1, with 12 bases in between. This CDR3 spans 12 amino acids. CDR3 in amino acids: CAGTGNSYEQYF. CDR3 sequence (DNA): TGTGCCGGAACAGGGAATTCCTACGAGCAGTACTTC.

The chain links TRBV18 to TRBJ1-2, with 7 bases lining up with TRBD1. J lost 0 bases, V lost 2 bases, and 6 bases had no gene match. The CDR3 loop spans 16 amino acids. The germline gives CDR1 KGHSH, CDR2 LQKENI. The CDR3 loop reads CASSPGTGDSNYGYTF. The CDR3, as DNA: TGTGCCAGCTCACCAGGTACAGGGGATTCTAACTATGGCTACACCTTC.

This clone has more than one count but fewer than ten. The chain uses TRBV18 and TRBJ2-7; D remains ambiguous. Germline V lookup: CDR1 KGHSH, CDR2 LQKENI. Trimming stripped 4 bases from V and 2 bases from J, with 9 bases between. The CDR3 contains 13 residues. CDR3 residues: CASSRTWAYEQYF. CDR3 bases: TGTGCCAGCTCACGGACGTGGGCCTACGAGCAGTACTTC.

J is TRBJ2-7 and V is TRBV14, with D tentatively TRBD2 (6 bases). The CDR3 has 16 amino acids. The V gene lost 4 bases and the J gene lost 0 bases, with 16 bases spanning the gap. Per germline, CDR1 SGHDN and CDR2 FVKESK. The CDR3 spells CASSPWAGSPSYEQYF. CDR3 nucleotides: TGTGCCAGCAGCCCTTGGGCGGGGAGCCCCTCCTACGAGCAGTACTTC.

The chain joins TRBV5-6 to TRBJ2-5; D call uncertain. The V and J ends lost 0 bases and 5 bases respectively, with 11 bases between them. CDR1 and CDR2 from the germline V gene are SGHDT and YYEEEE. The CDR3 length is 14 residues. The CDR3 sequence is CASSLDPSSETQYF. CDR3 nucleotide sequence: TGTGCCAGCAGCTTGGACCCTTCCAGTGAGACCCAGTACTTC. Variable domain in full (rest from reference TRBV5-6 and TRBJ2-5): DAGVTQSPTHLIKTRGQQVTLRCSPKSGHDTVSWYQQALGQGPQFIFQYYEEEERQRGNFPDRFSGHQFPNYSSELNVNALLLGDSALYLCASSLDPSSETQYFGPGTRLLVL.

Only one count was recorded for this clone. Other nucleotide sequences from this sample produce the same CDR3. The CDR3 sequence: CASSPPGQETQYF. CDR3 DNA sequence: TGTGCCAGCTCACCCCCGGGACAAGAGACCCAGTACTTC. This chain joins TRBV18 and TRBJ2-5, with TRBD2 as a possible D gene (5 bases). The CDR3 has 13 residues. V lost 3 bases, J lost 2 bases, and 7 bases lay in between. CDR1 and CDR2 from the germline V gene are KGHSH and LQKENI.

Details on this clone: Other nucleotide sequences in the sample specify the same CDR3. CDR3 protein: CASSLPRGKETQYF. Here the CDR3 DNA reads TGCGCCAGCAGCTTGCCCCGGGGTAAAGAGACCCAGTACTTC. The V and J genes are TRBV5-1 and TRBJ2-5; D perhaps matches TRBD2 (5 bases). This CDR3 spans 14 amino acids. Germline V gives CDR1 SGHRS, CDR2 YFSETQ. V lost 1 base, J lost 3 bases, and 10 bases lay in between.

The rearrangement links TRBV5-1 to TRBJ2-5; the match to TRBD2 covers 14 bases. With 4 bases clipped from V and 4 bases from J, the junction kept 9 bases outside the gene matches. This CDR3 contains 17 residues. From germline, CDR1 is SGHRS and CDR2 YFSETQ. CDR3 in amino acids: CASSPGLAGGWGETQYF. In DNA, the CDR3 is TGCGCCAGCAGCCCCGGACTAGCGGGAGGATGGGGAGAGACCCAGTACTTC.

The rearrangement uses TRBV4-1 and TRBJ2-1; 10 bases align to TRBD2. Germline CDR1 MGHRA, CDR2 YSYEKL. The length of the CDR3 is 15 residues. Trimming cost V 3 bases and J 9 bases; bases outside gene matches: 8. For the CDR3, the DNA is TGCGCCAGCAGCCACGGACTAGCGGCTGCGAGTGAGCAGTTCTTC. It codes for CASSHGLAAASEQFF.

This clone was recorded only once. This rearrangement joins TRBV10-1 to TRBJ2-1; TRBD1 agrees at 11 bases. With V trimmed by 2 bases and J by 7 bases, 7 bases remained unmatched. From germline, CDR1 is WNHNN and CDR2 SYGVQD (reference sequence). The CDR3 covers 16 residues. In DNA form, the CDR3 reads TGCGCCAGCAGTGAGATTCGGGACAGGGGGACAAATGAGCAGTTCTTC. Amino acid sequence: CASSEIRDRGTNEQFF.

This rearrangement joins TRBV5-1 to TRBJ1-4; tentative D call: TRBD1 (5 bases). The germline V gene has CDR1 SGHRS and CDR2 YFSETQ. With 2 bases removed from V and 5 bases from J, the gap between germline ends came to 10 bases. The CDR3 is 14 amino acids. CDR3 nucleotides: TGCGCCAGCAGCTTTAGGACACCAAATGAAAAACTGTTTTTT. Translating gives CASSFRTPNEKLFF.

The chain has TRBV5-1 and TRBJ1-4; 7 bases line up with TRBD1. V dropped 3 bases and J dropped 6; count of bases not matched to a gene: 5. From germline, CDR1 is SGHRS and CDR2 YFSETQ. The CDR3 runs to 14 residues. The CDR3 reads CASSSGTADEKLFF. CDR3 sequence (DNA): TGCGCCAGCAGCTCCGGGACAGCTGATGAAAAACTGTTTTTT.

The chain is built from TRBV6-1 and TRBJ1-2; 7 bases line up with TRBD1. Trimming removed 6 bases from V and 0 bases from J; junction bases left unmatched: 13. CDR3 length: 17 residues. Germline CDR1 MNHNS, CDR2 SASEGT. The chain's CDR3 is CASSEPRTGESNYGYTF. In DNA form, the CDR3 reads TGTGCCAGCAGCGAACCTCGGACAGGTGAATCTAACTATGGCTACACCTTC.

On this clone itself: The identical CDR3 is also encoded by other nucleotide sequences in the sample. The gene calls are TRBV29-1 and TRBJ1-2; the D is unclear. V lost 3 bases, J lost 2 bases, and 4 bases lay in between. This CDR3 comprises 11 residues. The germline V gene encodes CDR1 SQVTM and CDR2 ANQGSEA. CDR3: CSVDRNYGYTF. CDR3 DNA sequence: TGCAGCGTTGACAGAAACTATGGCTACACCTTC.